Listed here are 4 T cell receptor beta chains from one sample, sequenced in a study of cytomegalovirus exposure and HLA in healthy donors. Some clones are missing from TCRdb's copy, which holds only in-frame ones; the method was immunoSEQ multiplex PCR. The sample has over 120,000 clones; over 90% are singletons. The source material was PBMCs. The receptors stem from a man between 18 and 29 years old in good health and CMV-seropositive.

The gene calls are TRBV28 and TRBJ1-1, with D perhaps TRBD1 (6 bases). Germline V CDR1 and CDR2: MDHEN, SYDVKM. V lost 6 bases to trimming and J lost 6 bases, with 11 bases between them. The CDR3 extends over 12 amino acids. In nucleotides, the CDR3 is TGTGCCAGCAGAACAGGGTTCGCTGAAGCTTTCTTT. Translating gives CASRTGFAEAFF.

The DNA of the CDR3 is TGTGCCAGCAGTGATCCCCATAGCGGTCAGCCCCAGCATTTT. Its translation is CASSDPHSGQPQHF. The rearrangement joins TRBV2 to TRBJ1-5; D not certain. This CDR3 has 14 amino acids. V lost 3 bases and J 6 bases, leaving 12 bases between the germline ends. Germline V gives CDR1 SNHLY, CDR2 FYNNEI.

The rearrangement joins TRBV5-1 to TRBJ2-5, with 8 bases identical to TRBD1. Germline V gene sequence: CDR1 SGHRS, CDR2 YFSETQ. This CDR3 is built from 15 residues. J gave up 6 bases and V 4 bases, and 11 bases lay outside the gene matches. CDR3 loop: CASSQIIGTGQTQYF. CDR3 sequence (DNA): TGCGCCAGCAGCCAAATCATCGGGACAGGCCAGACCCAGTACTTC.

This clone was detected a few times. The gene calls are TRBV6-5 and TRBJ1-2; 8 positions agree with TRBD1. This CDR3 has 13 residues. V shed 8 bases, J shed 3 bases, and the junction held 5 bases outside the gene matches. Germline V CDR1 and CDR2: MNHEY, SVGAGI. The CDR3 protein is CASRVTGDYGYTF. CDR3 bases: TGTGCCAGCCGGGTGACAGGGGACTATGGCTACACCTTC.